This entry describes one TCR beta chain. Its matching antigen is unknown. This sample is part of a study of shared clonotypes between healthy human individuals. Study-wide points: Clonotypes which were not shared had lower generation probabilities than clonotypes that all four donors shared. What naive subsets generally showed was a larger estimated richness than memory subsets showed.

Repertoires were generated with immunoSEQ multiplex PCR, while TCRdb's copy carries only in-frame clones and drops some. The sample has 2 million to 3 million clones, around 90% seen once. Division of CD4+ cells produced a CD45RA+ naive subset and a CD45RA-negative memory subset. This receptor was identified in a man between 18 and 29 years old in good health. The source material was naive CD4+ T cells sorted from blood. As for subset: CD45RA+ positively selected.

The CDR3 sequence: CASSRTGGTYEQYF. The DNA for the CDR3 is TGTGCCAGCAGTAGAACAGGGGGGACCTACGAGCAGTACTTC. The rearrangement joins TRBV27 to TRBJ2-5, with TRBD1 matching 8 bases. TRBJ2-7 explains the end of the DNA better; the J call may be wrong. The CDR3 loop spans 14 amino acids. CDR1 and CDR2 from the germline V gene are MNHEY and SMNVEV (reference sequence).